The 11 T cell receptor beta chains below all came from one sample that was sequenced in a study of regulatory T cells in long-lasting Graves disease. Arm-PCR of CDR3 regions and iRepertoire HTBI primers were used to build TCR beta libraries. TCRdb fed the multiplex PCR reads into MiXCR, producing one record per CDR3 protein. Of about 500,000 distinct CDR3 sequences in the sample, 15% to 20% were seen once. Time point defined: newly diagnosed GD, antithyroid drugs for less than 3 months. RNA from PBMCs was the source of the TCR library. This same sample was also taken into another study, of T cells in Graves' hyperthyroidism and ophthalmopathy.

The specimen was peripheral blood mononuclear cells (PBMCs), collected at new diagnosis, from a patient treated with antithyroid drugs. These receptors originate from a middle-aged man with Graves disease.

This clonotype was seen a handful of times. The chain uses TRBV27 and TRBJ1-6; no definite D call. Per germline, CDR1 MNHEY and CDR2 SMNVEV (reference sequence). Between the trimmed V and J ends, which lost 0 bases and 5 bases, there was a span of 8 bases. The CDR3 runs to 15 residues. CDR3: CASSLSKRDNSPLHF. CDR3 nucleotides: TGTGCCAGCAGTTTATCGAAACGGGATAATTCACCCCTCCACTTT.

This clonotype was counted ten times or more. The chain uses TRBV28 and TRBJ2-7; D is undetermined. Germline V gives CDR1 MDHEN, CDR2 SYDVKM. This CDR3 spans 14 amino acids. Trimming took 7 bases from V and 4 from J, leaving 17 bases between them. This CDR3 is CASTSLLELYEQYF. The DNA of the CDR3 is TGTGCCAGCACCTCTCTTCTGGAGTTATACGAGCAGTACTTC.

This clonotype was counted between two and nine times. V usage is TRBV9 and J usage is TRBJ1-1; maybe TRBD1 (5 bases). V dropped 0 bases and J dropped 1 base, with 10 bases sitting between them. The CDR3 is 15 residues long. Per germline, CDR1 SGDLS and CDR2 YYNGEE. The CDR3 region is CASSVEPGPNTEAFF. The CDR3 nucleotides read TGTGCCAGCAGCGTAGAACCGGGGCCGAACACTGAAGCTTTCTTT.

CDR3 nucleotides: TGTGCCAGTCATACAGGGCGTAATCAGCCCCAGCATTTT. It is translated as CASHTGRNQPQHF. The chain uses TRBV28 and TRBJ1-5, with a possible D match to TRBD1 (6 bases). There are 13 residues in the CDR3. Germline CDR1 and CDR2: MDHEN and SYDVKM. V was trimmed by 9 bases and J by 4 bases, leaving 13 bases between them.

The J gene is TRBJ2-1, the V gene TRBV6-1, with D perhaps TRBD2 (6 bases). Germline loops: CDR1 MNHNS, CDR2 SASEGT. V lost 8 bases and J 1 base, leaving 15 bases between the germline ends. The CDR3 contains 15 residues. This CDR3 is CASGSSLASYNEQFF. The CDR3 DNA follows: TGTGCCAGCGGGTCTTCGCTAGCGTCCTACAATGAGCAGTTCTTC.

In regard to this clonotype: A far larger clone is only one base removed, so a read error is likely. V gene TRBV2 combines with J gene TRBJ2-4; the match to TRBD1 covers 7 bases. CDR3 size: 14 residues. V dropped 9 bases and J dropped 13; count of bases not matched to a gene: 18. Germline values: CDR1 SNHLY, CDR2 FYNNEI. This CDR3 reads CASGDRVSYNEQYF. CDR3 nucleotide sequence: TGTGCCAGTGGTGACAGGGTCTCCTACAATGAGCAGTACTTC.

This clonotype was seen repeatedly, ten times or more. The chain carries TRBV11-2 and TRBJ2-7; D remains unclear. Trimming stripped 0 bases from V and 4 bases from J, with 16 bases between. CDR3 length equals 16 residues. Per the germline V gene, CDR1 is SGHAT and CDR2 is FQNNGV. CDR3: CASSLEGLPTIYEQYF. The DNA for the CDR3 is TGTGCCAGCAGCTTAGAGGGTCTCCCAACAATTTACGAGCAGTACTTC.

This clonotype was detected only once. The V call is TRBV6-2 or TRBV6-3, the J call TRBJ2-1; 11 bases map to TRBD2. TRBJ2-5 explains the end of the DNA better; the J call may be wrong. Germline loops: CDR1 MNHEY, CDR2 SVGEGT. The CDR3 has 13 residues. The CDR3 sequence: CASTPGTSGTQYF. CDR3 sequence (DNA): TGTGCCAGCACTCCAGGGACTAGCGGGACCCAGTACTTC.

This clonotype was recorded many times. In nucleotides, the CDR3 is TGCAGTGCTAGAGCTATACTAGCGGGACACAATGAGCAGTTCTTC. Amino acids: CSARAILAGHNEQFF. The chain joins TRBV20-1 to TRBJ2-1, with 10 bases aligning to TRBD2. With 1 base clipped from V and 5 bases from J, the junction kept 5 bases outside the gene matches. CDR1 and CDR2 from the germline V gene are DFQATT and SNEGSKA (reference sequence). There are 15 residues in the CDR3.

This clonotype was counted ten times or more. The gene calls are TRBV10-3 and TRBJ2-1; 9 positions match TRBD2. This CDR3 is 16 amino acids long. Per the germline V gene, CDR1 is ENHRY and CDR2 is SYGVKD. J gave up 2 bases and V 2 bases, and 4 bases lay outside the gene matches. This chain's CDR3 is CAISEGAGGPYNEQFF. CDR3 in DNA: TGTGCCATCAGTGAGGGGGCGGGAGGGCCCTACAATGAGCAGTTCTTC.

This clonotype was counted only a few times. The rearrangement joins TRBV20-1 to TRBJ2-4, with a possible D match to TRBD1 (5 bases). The CDR3 has 16 amino acids. V was cut by 3 bases and J by 0 bases, with 15 bases left in between. The germline gives CDR1 DFQATT, CDR2 SNEGSKA (reference sequence). CDR3 amino acids: CSASRGTSLAKNIQYF. In DNA, the CDR3 is TGCAGTGCTAGTAGGGGAACATCCCTAGCCAAAAACATTCAGTACTTC.